This T cell receptor (beta chain) originates from a study of cytomegalovirus exposure and HLA in healthy donors. Whole-study results and caveats: Among donors in an Asian-associated ancestry cluster, a later analysis reportedly found fewer N-insertions than the approximately 700-donor mean. Most TCR sequences were uncommon, yet certain public TCRs appeared in many donors. Later on, an analysis found that several of the most significant clusters appeared to be linked to common viral pathogens, which included parvovirus B19.

This clone has just a few counts. No antigen is known for it. Amplification used 60 Vbeta primers and 13 Jbeta primers. TCRdb's copy holds only in-frame clones and misses some; the assay was immunoSEQ multiplex PCR. The sample lists some 200,000 clones; 65% to 85% were seen once. Looked up from germline, CDR1 is MNHEY and CDR2 is SMNVEV (reference sequence). The V and J ends lost 6 bases and 4 bases respectively, with 10 bases between them. The CDR3 has 13 amino acids. The specimen sequenced was PBMCs. The clonotype originates from a man over 45 in good health and CMV-seronegative. The rearrangement links TRBV27 to TRBJ2-1; a possible D gene is TRBD2 (5 bases). The CDR3 DNA reads TGTGCCAGCAGCTTGGACTCGTACAATGAGCAGTTCTTC. This gives the protein CASSLDSYNEQFF.